Sequencing of this T cell receptor (beta chain) was carried out in a study of OX40 agonist ivuxolimab in advanced cancers. Study-level findings and limits: Researchers report that CD8+ T cells had, on average, more expanded clones than CD4+. Doses of 0.1 to 3.0 mg/kg were accompanied by clonal expansion of CD4+ and CD8+ blood T cells by week 6.

Germline V CDR1 and CDR2: SGDLS, YYNGEE. This CDR3 spans 16 amino acids. After removal of 2 bases from V and 3 bases from J, the junction contained 8 bases not matched to a gene. Worth noting for this clone: The antigen remains undetermined.

The method was immunoSEQ multiplex PCR; TCRdb's version includes in-frame clones alone and lacks a portion of them. The table includes 60,000 to 85,000 clones, over 75% detected once. This receptor was taken from an adult with an advanced solid tumor such as melanoma, head and neck, liver or kidney cancer. The specimen was CD4+ or CD8+ T cells sorted from blood, collected in a trial of the OX40 agonist ivuxolimab. V is TRBV9 and J is TRBJ2-3; 8 bases fit TRBD2. The CDR3 DNA reads TGTGCCAGCAGCGTTAGCCCGAGCGGGGGTACAGATACGCAGTATTTT. The encoded protein is CASSVSPSGGTDTQYF.